The T cell receptor (beta chain) under discussion was sequenced for a study of shared clonotypes between healthy human individuals. Clones were read by immunoSEQ multiplex PCR, and TCRdb kept only the in-frame ones, dropping some. The table lists 850,000 to 1,200,000 clones, roughly 70% of them singletons. J was trimmed by 3 bases and V by 3 bases; bases with no gene match: 19. This CDR3 is built from 18 residues. CDR1 and CDR2 (germline): GTSNPN, SVGIG (reference sequence). V and J are TRBV30 and TRBJ2-7, with 8 bases lining up with TRBD2. The sequence came from a man younger than 30 in good health. The specimen sequenced was memory CD4+ T cells sorted from blood. Subset reported: CD45RA-negative fraction. The CDR3: CAWSPWREETPSLYEQYF. CDR3 nucleotide sequence: TGTGCCTGGAGCCCCTGGCGGGAGGAGACCCCATCCCTCTACGAGCAGTACTTC.